This is a list of T cell receptor beta chains from one sample in a study of blood T cell repertoires in COVID-19. Sequencing was performed with immunoSEQ multiplex PCR; in TCRdb, only in-frame clones are kept and a portion is missing. The sample holds some 290,000 clones, approximately 90% seen once. Sequencing used PBMCs or T cells enriched from blood (not recorded which). These receptors all come from a woman aged 40 to 50 with acute COVID-19. Each CDR3 is given with its conserved first and last residue. A D gene is named only where the DNA matches it firmly. Only part of the rows carry a size: once, few, many, or a class if the clone is expanded.

d_call: TRBD2; j_call: TRBJ2-3; v_call: TRBV6-1; clone_size: NA; cdr3_aa: CASSGGRIAGAVDTQYF; cdr3_nt: TGTGCCAGCAGTGGGGGCCGTATAGCGGGAGCAGTAGATACGCAGTATTTT
d_call: TRBD1; j_call: TRBJ2-7; v_call: TRBV7-3; clone_size: NA; cdr3_aa: CASSRTGQSSYEQYF; cdr3_nt: TGTGCCAGCAGCCGGACAGGTCAAAGCTCCTACGAGCAGTACTTC
d_call: TRBD1; j_call: TRBJ1-5; v_call: TRBV5-1; clone_size: NA; cdr3_aa: CASSRDREQPQHF; cdr3_nt: TGCGCCAGCAGCCGGGACAGGGAACAGCCCCAGCATTTT
d_call: TRBD2; j_call: TRBJ2-5; v_call: TRBV2; clone_size: once; cdr3_aa: CASSVSAGLEETQYF; cdr3_nt: TGTGCCAGCAGTGTGAGCGCCGGACTAGAAGAGACCCAGTACTTC
d_call: TRBD2; j_call: TRBJ2-3; v_call: TRBV6-2/TRBV6-3; clone_size: NA; cdr3_aa: CASGPGSHRPGGTQYF; cdr3_nt: TGTGCCAGCGGCCCCGGGAGCCACCGGCCCGGGGGGACGCAGTATTTT
d_call: NA; j_call: TRBJ2-7; v_call: TRBV3-1/TRBV3-2; clone_size: NA; cdr3_aa: CASSQGHLSYEQYF; cdr3_nt: TGTGCCAGCAGCCAGGGACACTTATCCTACGAGCAGTACTTC
d_call: TRBD1; j_call: TRBJ2-6; v_call: TRBV7-8; clone_size: NA; cdr3_aa: CASSRRTGTRGANVLTF; cdr3_nt: TGTGCCAGCAGCCGACGGACAGGCACTAGGGGGGCCAACGTCCTGACTTTC
d_call: NA; j_call: TRBJ2-7; v_call: TRBV7-9; clone_size: few; cdr3_aa: CASSPPQGPYEQYF; cdr3_nt: TGTGCCAGCAGCCCACCACAGGGCCCCTACGAGCAGTACTTC
d_call: NA; j_call: TRBJ2-1; v_call: TRBV21-1; clone_size: NA; cdr3_aa: CASSKGDRQNEQFF; cdr3_nt: TGTGCCAGCAGCAAAGGGGACAGACAAAATGAGCAGTTCTTC
d_call: TRBD2; j_call: TRBJ2-1; v_call: TRBV7-8; clone_size: NA; cdr3_aa: CASTRTTSGIYNEQFF; cdr3_nt: TGTGCCAGCACCCGCACAACTAGCGGGATCTACAATGAGCAGTTCTTC
d_call: TRBD2; j_call: TRBJ2-5; v_call: TRBV24-1; clone_size: NA; cdr3_aa: CATSDLLAGGRETQYF; cdr3_nt: TGTGCCACCAGTGATTTGTTAGCGGGGGGACGAGAGACCCAGTACTTC
d_call: TRBD1; j_call: TRBJ1-4; v_call: TRBV28; clone_size: NA; cdr3_aa: CASSDRDHEKLFF; cdr3_nt: TGTGCCAGCAGCGACAGGGATCATGAAAAACTGTTTTTT
d_call: NA; j_call: TRBJ1-2; v_call: TRBV28; clone_size: few; cdr3_aa: CASSSYTGLPFTNYGYTF; cdr3_nt: TGTGCCAGCAGTTCCTATACAGGGCTTCCCTTCACTAACTATGGCTACACCTTC
d_call: TRBD2; j_call: TRBJ2-2; v_call: TRBV3-1/TRBV3-2; clone_size: NA; cdr3_aa: CASSQLLAGTGELFF; cdr3_nt: TGTGCCAGCAGCCAATTACTAGCGGGCACCGGGGAGCTGTTTTTT
d_call: NA; j_call: TRBJ1-4; v_call: TRBV28; clone_size: NA; cdr3_aa: CASAQGLSGEKLFF; cdr3_nt: TGTGCCAGCGCCCAGGGTTTGTCGGGTGAAAAACTGTTTTTT
d_call: TRBD1; j_call: TRBJ1-1; v_call: TRBV10-3; clone_size: few; cdr3_aa: CAISGPGQGNTEAFF; cdr3_nt: TGTGCCATCAGTGGCCCGGGACAGGGGAACACTGAAGCTTTCTTT